Listed here are 28 T cell receptor beta chains from one sample, sequenced in a study of blood T cell repertoires in COVID-19. The table came from immunoSEQ multiplex PCR; TCRdb's copy has only in-frame clones and leaves some out. The table records around 40,000 clones, around nine tenths of them present only once. The specimen sequenced was peripheral blood. These receptors all stem from a man aged 40-49 years with COVID-19, enrolled during active disease.

The rearrangement uses TRBV20-1 and TRBJ1-3; a weak D match, TRBD1 (5 bases). The CDR3 has 15 amino acids. CDR1 DFQATT and CDR2 SNEGSKA come from the germline V gene (reference sequence). V lost 3 bases, J lost 0 bases, and 12 bases lay in between. In DNA form, the CDR3 reads TGCAGTGCTAGTCTGGGACTTAACTCTGGAAACACCATATATTTT. Amino acid sequence: CSASLGLNSGNTIYF.

The chain joins TRBV28 to TRBJ1-6; D is possibly TRBD1 (5 bases). The V gene's germline CDR1 is MDHEN and CDR2 SYDVKM. V was shortened by 5 bases and J by 6 bases, with 14 bases between the two germline ends. This CDR3 is 15 amino acids long. In DNA, the CDR3 is TGTGCCAGCAGTCCCCGACAGCTAAGTAATTCACCCCTCCACTTT. Residues: CASSPRQLSNSPLHF. Full variable domain (rest looked up from reference TRBV28 and TRBJ1-6): DVKVTQSSRYLVKRTGEKVFLECVQDMDHENMFWYRQDPGLGLRLIYFSYDVKMKEKGDIPEGYSVSREKKERFSLILESASTNQTSMYLCASSPRQLSNSPLHFGNGTRLTVT.

The chain employs TRBV29-1 and TRBJ2-5; D perhaps matches TRBD2 (7 bases). The V gene lost 7 bases and the J gene lost 7 bases, with 19 bases spanning the gap. The germline gives CDR1 SQVTM, CDR2 ANQGSEA. The CDR3 loop spans 13 amino acids. The CDR3 region is CSAAPGGGGTQYF. CDR3 sequence (DNA): TGCAGCGCAGCCCCGGGGGGCGGAGGGACCCAGTACTTC.

J is TRBJ2-2 and V is TRBV28; TRBD2 matches at 11 bases. This CDR3 contains 16 residues. With V trimmed by 5 bases and J by 5 bases, 7 bases remained unmatched. Germline lookup yields CDR1 MDHEN and CDR2 SYDVKM. This chain's CDR3 is CASSVGLAGGTGELFF. The CDR3 DNA is TGTGCCAGCAGTGTCGGACTAGCGGGCGGTACCGGGGAGCTGTTTTTT.

This clone was recorded once. The chain's CDR3 is CASSSRLGGDGYTF. CDR3 DNA: TGTGCCAGCAGTTCTAGGTTGGGAGGGGATGGCTACACCTTC. The chain recombines TRBV6-5 with TRBJ1-2; weak D call: TRBD1 (5 bases). This CDR3 is 14 amino acids long. V lost 4 bases to trimming and J lost 6 bases, with 15 bases between them. Germline CDR1 MNHEY, CDR2 SVGAGI.

CDR3 residues: CASSPPGQFNEKLFF. The CDR3 bases are TGTGCCAGCAGCCCCCCAGGGCAGTTTAATGAAAAACTGTTTTTT. The chain carries TRBV13 and TRBJ1-4, with D possibly being TRBD1 (5 bases). The V gene's germline CDR1 is PRHDT and CDR2 FYEKMQ (reference sequence). Trimming took 5 bases from V and 4 from J, leaving 14 bases between them. This CDR3 comprises 15 residues. The complete variable domain, with remaining parts taken from reference TRBV13 and TRBJ1-4, reads AAGVIQSPRHLIKEKRETATLKCYPIPRHDTVYWYQQGPGQDPQFLISFYEKMQSDKGSIPDRFSAQQFSDYHSELNMSSLELGDSALYFCASSPPGQFNEKLFFGSGTQLSVL.

The chain recombines TRBV5-1 with TRBJ2-3; TRBD2 matches 11 bases. The V and J ends lost 4 bases and 0 bases, in that order; junction bases with no gene match: 7. The CDR3 is 17 residues long. Germline lookup yields CDR1 SGHRS and CDR2 YFSETQ. The CDR3 sequence is CASSPGLAEMSTDTQYF. DNA of the CDR3: TGCGCCAGCAGCCCGGGACTAGCGGAGATGAGCACAGATACGCAGTATTTT.

The genes are TRBV3-1 (or the pseudogene TRBV3-2) and TRBJ1-4; a possible D gene is TRBD1 (5 bases). Per the germline V gene, CDR1 is LGHDT and CDR2 is YNNKEL (reference sequence). This CDR3 comprises 17 residues. V was shortened by 0 bases and J by 0 bases, with 11 bases between the two germline ends. The CDR3, as DNA: TGTGCCAGCAGCCAAGAATGGGGCGGGGCAACTAATGAAAAACTGTTTTTT. As protein: CASSQEWGGATNEKLFF.

This chain links TRBV28 with TRBJ1-4, with 9 nucleotides matching TRBD1. The CDR3 runs to 18 residues. The V gene end was trimmed by 5 bases and the J gene end by 3 bases; junction bases not matched to a gene: 13. The germline V gene has CDR1 MDHEN and CDR2 SYDVKM. The CDR3 is CASSITGTGILANEKLFF. CDR3 DNA sequence: TGTGCCAGCAGTATCACCGGGACAGGGATTTTGGCTAATGAAAAACTGTTTTTT.

The rearrangement joins TRBV12-1 to TRBJ2-5; the table gives TRBD2 as D, unverified against the DNA. TRBV12-1 is designated a pseudogene. The CDR3 covers 15 residues. The CDR3 coding sequence is TGTGCCAGCAGCTTTGGACTAGCGGGTAAAGAGACCCAGTACTTC. Amino acid sequence: CASSFGLAGKETQYF.

J is TRBJ2-7 and V is TRBV5-1, with D possibly being TRBD2 (5 bases). Trimming cost V 5 bases and J 6 bases, with 15 bases left between them. CDR1 is SGHRS and CDR2 is YFSETQ in the germline V gene. The CDR3 has 13 amino acids. For the CDR3, the DNA is TGCGCCAGCAGGTTAGGACTGGCGGGCGAGCAGTACTTC. Translating gives CASRLGLAGEQYF.

This clone appeared once. V and J are TRBV2 and TRBJ2-5; 8 bases agree with TRBD1. This CDR3 has 13 residues. Germline loops: CDR1 SNHLY, CDR2 FYNNEI. With V trimmed by 11 bases and J by 2 bases, 7 bases remained unmatched. The CDR3 DNA is TGTGCCGGCGCCAGGGGGCAGCAAGAGACCCAGTACTTC. Protein product: CAGARGQQETQYF.

V and J are TRBV27 and TRBJ2-7; no clear D. The CDR3 sequence is 11 residues long. The germline V gene has CDR1 MNHEY and CDR2 SMNVEV (reference sequence). V shed 3 bases and J shed 5 bases, with 5 bases lying between them. The DNA for the CDR3 is TGTGCCAGCAGTTTTTTTAACGAGCAGTACTTC. Translated, it gives CASSFFNEQYF.

This clone has more than one count but fewer than ten. The rearrangement joins TRBV11-1 to TRBJ2-5; possibly TRBD2 for D (6 bases). CDR1 and CDR2 from the germline V gene are SGHAT and FQDESV (reference sequence). There are 14 residues in the CDR3. Trimming removed 2 bases from V and 5 bases from J, with 12 bases in between. The CDR3 loop reads CASSLTPEGETQYF. CDR3 DNA sequence: TGTGCCAGCAGCTTAACCCCGGAGGGCGAGACCCAGTACTTC.

The chain carries TRBV2 and TRBJ1-6; 10 bases map to TRBD1. The CDR3 spans 18 residues. V shed 6 bases and J 1 base; nucleotides not matched to a gene: 9. Germline V gene sequence: CDR1 SNHLY, CDR2 FYNNEI. CDR3 DNA: TGTGCCAGCAGGCAGATGAGGACAGGGGGGTCCTATAATTCACCCCTCCACTTT. It yields the protein CASRQMRTGGSYNSPLHF.

CDR3 protein: CASSYRQRTGVRYEQYF. In DNA, the CDR3 is TGTGCCAGCAGTTACAGACAGCGAACAGGGGTTAGATACGAGCAGTACTTC. The chain has TRBV6-2 or TRBV6-3 and TRBJ2-7, with TRBD1 identical over 7 bases. The CDR3 consists of 17 residues. Trimming took 2 bases from V and 4 from J; bases not matched to a gene: 14. Germline values: CDR1 MNHEY, CDR2 SVGEGT.

V and J are TRBV4-2 and TRBJ1-1; 8 nucleotides agree with TRBD1. The V gene end was trimmed by 4 bases and the J gene end by 1 base; junction bases not matched to a gene: 8. Germline V gene sequence: CDR1 LGHNA, CDR2 YNFKEQ. The CDR3 has 16 amino acids. The CDR3, as DNA: TGTGCCAGCAGCCTTGGAACAGGGGGTCGGAACACTGAAGCTTTCTTT. Protein: CASSLGTGGRNTEAFF.

The chain employs TRBV25-1 and TRBJ2-1; 7 bases are a match to TRBD2. Trimming at V came to 1 base and at J to 0 bases, leaving 3 bases not matched to a gene. Germline lookup yields CDR1 MGHDK and CDR2 SYGVNS. This CDR3 spans 16 amino acids. The CDR3 loop is CASSEFGGSSYNEQFF. Written as DNA, the CDR3 is TGTGCCAGCAGTGAATTCGGCGGGAGCTCCTACAATGAGCAGTTCTTC.

The chain recombines TRBV5-4 with TRBJ2-7, with D perhaps TRBD2 (5 bases). Germline CDR1 SGHNT, CDR2 YYREEE (reference sequence). The CDR3 is 13 residues long. Trimming stripped 4 bases from V and 3 bases from J, with 11 bases between. Written as DNA, the CDR3 is TGTGCCAGCAGCCACGGACTCCTCTACGAGCAGTACTTC. Translated, it gives CASSHGLLYEQYF.

This clone was counted only a few times. This chain uses TRBV24-1 with TRBJ1-2; 11 bases are shared with TRBD1. This CDR3 contains 15 residues. Germline trimming cut 3 bases from V and 9 bases from J; bases unmatched to any gene: 8. CDR1 is KGHDR and CDR2 is SFDVKD in the germline V gene. CDR3 region: CATSDPGQGANSYTF. Written as DNA, the CDR3 is TGTGCCACCAGTGATCCTGGACAGGGGGCAAATAGCTACACCTTC.

J is TRBJ1-3 and V is TRBV6-5; no definite D call. Germline CDR1 and CDR2: MNHEY and SVGAGI. Trimming took 8 bases from V and 4 from J, leaving 12 bases between them. The length of the CDR3 is 13 residues. The CDR3 DNA reads as TGTGCCAGCGACATGCCGCTAGGAAACACCATATATTTT. Its translation: CASDMPLGNTIYF.

The chain couples TRBV2 to TRBJ2-7; TRBD2 matches 15 bases. This CDR3 is 16 amino acids long. Germline lookup yields CDR1 SNHLY and CDR2 FYNNEI. The V segment lost 5 bases and the J segment 4 bases; nucleotides outside the gene matches: 6. The CDR3 DNA follows: TGTGCCAGCAGTTCAGGACTAGCGGGAGGGGGTTACGAGCAGTACTTC. Protein sequence: CASSSGLAGGGYEQYF. Together with reference TRBV2 and TRBJ2-7, the CDR3 gives the full variable domain: EPEVTQTPSHQVTQMGQEVILRCVPISNHLYFYWYRQILGQKVEFLVSFYNNEISEKSEIFDDQFSVERPDGSNFTLKIRSTKLEDSAMYFCASSSGLAGGGYEQYFGPGTRLTVT.

The chain links TRBV2 to TRBJ1-5; maybe TRBD1 (6 bases). Germline lookup yields CDR1 SNHLY and CDR2 FYNNEI. V was cut by 5 bases and J by 4 bases, with 9 bases left in between. CDR3 length: 13 amino acids. The CDR3 loop is CASSRTENQPQHF. The CDR3 DNA is TGTGCCAGCAGTCGGACAGAGAATCAGCCCCAGCATTTT.

V gene TRBV7-2 combines with J gene TRBJ2-4; 14 bases are shared with TRBD2. CDR1 and CDR2 from the germline V gene are SGHTA and FQGNSA. The CDR3 is 15 amino acids. V was clipped by 4 bases and J by 11 bases; unmatched bases: 7. The CDR3 sequence is CASSSGTSGRTVQYF. CDR3 DNA: TGTGCCAGCAGCTCGGGGACTAGCGGGAGAACGGTTCAGTACTTC.

The chain joins TRBV21-1 to TRBJ1-4; whether TRBD1, the table's D call, matches the DNA was not checked. TRBV21-1 is designated a pseudogene. This CDR3 has 15 amino acids. The DNA of the CDR3 is TGTGCCAGCAGCAATCGGAAGGGGGCGGTGGAAAAACTGTTTTTT. Encoded protein: CASSNRKGAVEKLFF.

The chain links TRBV6-2 or TRBV6-3 to TRBJ1-1; D is ambiguous. CDR1 is MNHEY, CDR2 SVGEGT, per germline. V lost 5 bases and J 5 bases, leaving 21 bases between the germline ends. CDR3 size: 16 residues. The CDR3 coding sequence is TGTGCCAGCAGTGGCATCACATCGGTTTTCGGGACTGAAGCTTTCTTT. It is translated as CASSGITSVFGTEAFF.

The chain uses TRBV30 and TRBJ1-2; a weak D match, TRBD1 (5 bases). Germline-derived CDR1 and CDR2 are GTSNPN and SVGIG (reference sequence). The CDR3 consists of 11 residues. The ends were cut back, 3 bases at V and 5 bases at J, with 7 bases in the middle. CDR3 in amino acids: CAWSREYGYTF. The CDR3 nucleotides read TGTGCCTGGAGCAGGGAATATGGCTACACCTTC.

This clone came up a few times. This rearrangement joins TRBV10-3 to TRBJ2-7, with TRBD2 as a possible D gene (5 bases). Germline lookup yields CDR1 ENHRY and CDR2 SYGVKD. This CDR3 is built from 12 residues. The V end lost 7 bases, the J end lost 4 bases, and 11 bases lay between the germline ends. CDR3 DNA sequence: TGTGCCATCAAGGACGGCGGGTACGAGCAGTACTTC. This encodes CAIKDGGYEQYF.